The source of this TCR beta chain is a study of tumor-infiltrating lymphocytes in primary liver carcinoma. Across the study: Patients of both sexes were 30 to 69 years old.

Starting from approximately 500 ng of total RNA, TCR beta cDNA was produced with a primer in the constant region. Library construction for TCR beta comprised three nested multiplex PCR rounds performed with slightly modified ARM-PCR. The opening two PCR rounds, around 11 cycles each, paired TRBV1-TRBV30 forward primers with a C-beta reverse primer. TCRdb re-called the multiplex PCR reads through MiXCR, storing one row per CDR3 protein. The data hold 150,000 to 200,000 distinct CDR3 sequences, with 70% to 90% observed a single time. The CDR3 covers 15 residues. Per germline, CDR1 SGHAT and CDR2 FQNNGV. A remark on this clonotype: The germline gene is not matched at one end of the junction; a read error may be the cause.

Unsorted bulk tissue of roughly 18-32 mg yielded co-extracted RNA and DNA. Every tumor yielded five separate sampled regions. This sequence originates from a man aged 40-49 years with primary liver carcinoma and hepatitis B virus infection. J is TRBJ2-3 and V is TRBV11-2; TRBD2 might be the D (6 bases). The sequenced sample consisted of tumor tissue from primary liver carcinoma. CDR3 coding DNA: TGTGCCAGCAGAGGGATTAGCGGAGACACAGATAGGCAGTATTTC. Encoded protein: CASRGISGDTDRQYF.